A selection of T cell receptor beta chains follows, all from one sample in a study of beta chain features in type 1 diabetes. TCRdb's table, derived via immunoSEQ multiplex PCR, lists solely in-frame clones and lacks some. The data show 350,000 to 450,000 clones, 11% to 15% seen once. The sequenced sample was naive CD4+ T cells from blood. Receptors originate from a man aged 25 to 45 in good health. CDR3s include the opening cysteine and the closing phenylalanine or tryptophan.

TRBV25-1	CASRRGLGYTEAFF
TRBV30	CAWTYGTNYGYTF
TRBV29-1	CSVGVRSGELFF
TRBV7-9	CASSLSQGLAESTDTQYF
TRBV7-2	CASSSWGLAGFNEQFF
TRBV19	CASRPTYGGRNTEAFF
TRBV7-9	CASSLVPNEQFF
TRBV7-7	CASSLYGIQETQYF
TRBV15	CATSRQLGPYNEQFF
TRBV9	CASSVGPNNEKLFF
TRBV9	CASSPRLWANTGELFF
TRBV7-9	CASSHLAGGDNEQFF
TRBV20-1	CSALQNEQFF
TRBV9	CASSAQGRDWYNEQFF
TRBV29-1	CSVGPSLGKLFF
TRBV11-3	CASSSRVRETQYF
TRBV4-3	CASSQEGLAANEQFF
TRBV7-2	CASSISYEQYF
TRBV5-1	CASSLGTAGNTIYF
TRBV7-2	CASSLAGRLVGTEQYF
TRBV30	CAWSVHGLLGQPQHF
TRBV7-9	CASSLPATANYGYTF
TRBV29-1	CSVQAGGKGDQPQHF